The 5 T cell receptor beta chains presented below share a single source sample, sequenced in a study of shared clonotypes between healthy human individuals (dated by TCRdb to 2020 to 2021). Libraries were made using the immunoSEQ multiplex PCR assay. The clones in this table, taken by TCRdb from immuneACCESS, are in-frame only. Not every clone is retained; where verified, under half of the shortfall comes from an unresolved V gene, and the cause of the rest is unknown. The sample has some 450,000 clones on record, roughly 80% of them singletons. The ten largest clones represent about 11% of the sample. Sample: PBMCs. The receptors derive from a woman aged 40 to 50 in good health. Some clones in this sample may be carry-over from other donors' samples.

The chain links TRBV9 to TRBJ2-7; 7 positions agree with TRBD2. This CDR3 contains 17 residues. The J segment lost 0 bases and the V segment lost 0 bases, leaving 9 bases of the junction unmatched. Germline V CDR1 and CDR2: SGDLS, YYNGEE. CDR3 in amino acids: CASSVGLADSSSYEQYF. CDR3 sequence (DNA): TGTGCCAGCAGCGTAGGGCTAGCGGACTCTAGCTCCTACGAGCAGTACTTC.

The chain combines TRBV7-9 with TRBJ1-2, with D tentatively TRBD1 (5 bases). This CDR3 contains 17 residues. CDR1 is SEHNR and CDR2 is FQNEAQ in the germline V gene (reference sequence). The V and J ends lost 5 bases and 1 base respectively, with 20 bases between them. Here the CDR3 DNA reads TGTGCCAGCAGCCCCCGTTTGGGCAGGGAGGGTAACTATGGCTACACCTTC. Translating gives CASSPRLGREGNYGYTF.

V and J are TRBV27 and TRBJ1-2, with 12 bases that match TRBD1. The length of the CDR3 is 17 residues. V was clipped by 2 bases and J by 3 bases; unmatched bases: 7. In germline, CDR1 is MNHEY, CDR2 SMNVEV (reference sequence). The CDR3 here is CASSLGTGGRSYYGYTF. Here the CDR3 DNA reads TGTGCCAGCAGTTTAGGGACAGGGGGCAGGAGCTACTATGGCTACACCTTC.

This clone was detected a few times. The CDR3, as DNA: TGTGCCAGCTCCCCGCAGGGGGGGCTGGTAGAGCAGTACTTC. Its protein product is CASSPQGGLVEQYF. This chain joins TRBV18 and TRBJ2-7, with D perhaps assigned TRBD1 or TRBD2 (7 bases each). The CDR3 is 14 residues long. Looked up from germline, CDR1 is KGHSH and CDR2 is LQKENI. Between the trimmed V and J ends, which lost 6 bases and 7 bases, there was a span of 19 bases.

This clone was found a few times. V is TRBV5-6 and J is TRBJ2-2, with D perhaps matching TRBD2 (6 bases). Per the germline V gene, CDR1 is SGHDT and CDR2 is YYEEEE. Deletions cut 4 bases from V and 5 bases from J, with 18 bases between. The CDR3 consists of 16 residues. The CDR3 loop is CASSALSSGLTGELFF. CDR3 bases: TGTGCCAGCAGCGCGTTGAGTAGCGGTCTTACCGGGGAGCTGTTTTTT.